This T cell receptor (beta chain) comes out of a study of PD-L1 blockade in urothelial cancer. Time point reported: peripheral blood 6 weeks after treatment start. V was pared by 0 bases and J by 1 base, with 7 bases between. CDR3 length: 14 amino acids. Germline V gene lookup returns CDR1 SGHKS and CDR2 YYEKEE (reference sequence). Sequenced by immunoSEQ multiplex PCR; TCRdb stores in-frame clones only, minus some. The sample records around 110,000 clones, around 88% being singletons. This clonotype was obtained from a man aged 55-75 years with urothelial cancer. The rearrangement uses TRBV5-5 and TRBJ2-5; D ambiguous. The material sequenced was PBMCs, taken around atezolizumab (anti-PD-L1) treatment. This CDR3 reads CASSLDGAQETQYF. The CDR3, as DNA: TGTGCCAGCAGCTTGGACGGAGCCCAAGAGACCCAGTACTTC.